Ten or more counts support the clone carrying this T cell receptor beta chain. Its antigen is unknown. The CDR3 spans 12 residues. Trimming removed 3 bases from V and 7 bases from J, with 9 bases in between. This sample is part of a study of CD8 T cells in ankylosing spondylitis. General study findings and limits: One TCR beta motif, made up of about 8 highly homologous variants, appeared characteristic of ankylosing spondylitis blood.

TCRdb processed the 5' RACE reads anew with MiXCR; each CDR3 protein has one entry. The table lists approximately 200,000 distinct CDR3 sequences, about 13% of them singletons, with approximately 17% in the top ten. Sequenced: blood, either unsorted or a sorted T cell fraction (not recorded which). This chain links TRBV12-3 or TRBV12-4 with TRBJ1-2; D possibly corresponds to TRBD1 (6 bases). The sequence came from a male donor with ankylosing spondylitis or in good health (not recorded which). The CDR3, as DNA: TGTGCCAGCAGTTTCGGAGGGGGTGGCTACACCTTC. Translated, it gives CASSFGGGGYTF.